This TCR beta chain was observed in a study of blood T cell repertoires in COVID-19. Across the whole study: Collection of acute and convalescent COVID-19 samples took place in the United States, Italy and Spain. Sources were T cells, B-cell-depleted T cells, or PBMCs; the material itself was cDNA or gDNA.

Between the trimmed V and J ends, which lost 5 bases and 6 bases, there was a span of 13 bases. The CDR3 length is 12 residues. Germline values: CDR1 GTSNPN, CDR2 SVGIG (reference sequence). Original processing methods: Researchers report that nucleated cell counts were estimated from reference gene primer amplification. This table comes from immunoSEQ multiplex PCR, and its TCRdb copy is limited to in-frame clones, with some not included. That table furnishes V, J and clone size, whereas the DNA furnished D and trimming. The data hold approximately 300,000 clones, with 90% observed a single time. Enrollment of patients from Seattle took place during active infection, with longitudinal follow-up.

Sequenced material: peripheral blood. This sequence originates from a woman aged 25 to 39 with COVID-19, enrolled during active disease. The chain joins TRBV30 to TRBJ1-2; the D is unclear. The CDR3 DNA sequence: TGTGCCTGGGGTCTCAGGCTTGATGGCTACACCTTC. This translates into CAWGLRLDGYTF.